The clone carrying this TCR beta chain occurred many times. Its matching antigen is unknown. The investigators amplified TCR beta CDR3 regions from RNA transcripts. The HTBI primer set was used in a first-round RT-PCR of the TCR CDR3. Each CDR3 protein is one row after TCRdb ran MiXCR on the multiplex PCR reads. This table holds 700,000 or so distinct CDR3 sequences, 16% found once. Germline V gene lookup returns CDR1 SGHTA and CDR2 FQGNSA. The CDR3 spans 15 residues. After removal of 6 bases from V and 2 bases from J, the junction contained 4 bases not matched to a gene. The source of the sample is a study of T cells in Graves' hyperthyroidism and ophthalmopathy. Findings and caveats of the study: A model built on 13 V-J features separated ophthalmopathy from stable hyperthyroidism.

The receptor was derived from a man aged 18 to 30 with Graves' hyperthyroidism. Source material: blood. The chain joins TRBV7-2 to TRBJ2-7; 13 nucleotides align to TRBD2. This CDR3 is CASSYGTSGTYEQYF. DNA of the CDR3: TGTGCCAGCAGTTACGGGACTAGCGGGACCTACGAGCAGTACTTC.